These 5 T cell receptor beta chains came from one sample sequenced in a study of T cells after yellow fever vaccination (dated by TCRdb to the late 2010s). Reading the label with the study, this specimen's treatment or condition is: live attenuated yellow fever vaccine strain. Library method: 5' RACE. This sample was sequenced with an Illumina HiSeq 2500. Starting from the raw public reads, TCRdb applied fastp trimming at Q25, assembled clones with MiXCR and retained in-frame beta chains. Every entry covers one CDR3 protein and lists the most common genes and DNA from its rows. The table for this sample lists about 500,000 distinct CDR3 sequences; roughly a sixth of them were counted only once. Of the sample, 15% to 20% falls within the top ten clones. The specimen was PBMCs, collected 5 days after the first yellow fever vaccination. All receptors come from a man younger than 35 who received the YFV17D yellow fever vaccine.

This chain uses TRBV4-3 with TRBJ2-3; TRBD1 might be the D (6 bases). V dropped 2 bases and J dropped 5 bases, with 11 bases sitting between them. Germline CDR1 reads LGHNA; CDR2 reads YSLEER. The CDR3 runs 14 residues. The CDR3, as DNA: TGCGCCAGCAGCCAACGAGGGGGTATAGATACGCAGTATTTT. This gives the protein CASSQRGGIDTQYF.

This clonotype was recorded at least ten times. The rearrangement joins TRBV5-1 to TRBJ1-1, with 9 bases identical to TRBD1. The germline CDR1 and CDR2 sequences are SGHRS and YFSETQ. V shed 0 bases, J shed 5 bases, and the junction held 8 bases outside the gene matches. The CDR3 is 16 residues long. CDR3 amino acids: CASSLGAQGAGTEAFF. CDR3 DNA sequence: TGCGCCAGCAGCTTGGGGGCACAGGGGGCAGGTACTGAAGCTTTCTTT.

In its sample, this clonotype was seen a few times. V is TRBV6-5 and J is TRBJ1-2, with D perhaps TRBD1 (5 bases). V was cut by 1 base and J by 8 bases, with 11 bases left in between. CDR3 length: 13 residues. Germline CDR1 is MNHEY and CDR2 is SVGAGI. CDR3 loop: CASSYFQGRGYTF. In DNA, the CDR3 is TGTGCCAGCAGTTACTTTCAGGGAAGGGGCTACACCTTC.

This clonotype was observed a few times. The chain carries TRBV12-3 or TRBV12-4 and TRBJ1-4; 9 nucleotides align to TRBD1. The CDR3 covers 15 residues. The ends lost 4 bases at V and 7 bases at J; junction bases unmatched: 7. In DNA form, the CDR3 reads TGTGCCAGCAGTTATGGACAGGGGCGAGGTGAAAAACTGTTTTTT. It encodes CASSYGQGRGEKLFF.

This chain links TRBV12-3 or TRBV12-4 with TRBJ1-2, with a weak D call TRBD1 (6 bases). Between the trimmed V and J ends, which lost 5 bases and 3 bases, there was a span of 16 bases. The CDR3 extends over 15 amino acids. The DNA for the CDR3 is TGTGCCAGCAGTGATCGCAGGGGAGGGGACTATGGCTACACCTTC. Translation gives CASSDRRGGDYGYTF.